The 28 T cell receptor beta chains below were found in one sample sequenced in a study of T cell responses to AZD1222 COVID-19 vaccine. Data came from immunoSEQ multiplex PCR; TCRdb stores just in-frame clones and leaves some out. This table holds around 140,000 clones. Sequencing was carried out using peripheral blood. All receptors come from an adult in good health.

CDR3 region: CASATSRGRTDTQYF. CDR3 DNA: TGTGCCAGCGCTACTTCACGGGGGCGCACAGATACGCAGTATTTT. The rearrangement uses TRBV6-5 and TRBJ2-3, with D perhaps assigned TRBD1 or TRBD2 (6 bases each). V gave up 8 bases and J gave up 1 base, with 16 bases separating them. The CDR3 totals 15 residues. Germline assignment: CDR1 MNHEY and CDR2 SVGAGI.

This chain joins TRBV18 and TRBJ1-4; a weak D match, TRBD1 (5 bases). This CDR3 contains 15 residues. The germline CDR1 and CDR2 sequences are KGHSH and LQKENI. V lost 4 bases to trimming and J lost 11 bases, with 20 bases between them. The CDR3 sequence: CASSQREGRNEKLFF. The CDR3 DNA reads as TGTGCCAGCTCACAACGGGAGGGACGGAACGAGAAACTGTTTTTT. Drawing the rest from reference TRBV18 and TRBJ1-4, the complete variable domain is NAGVMQNPRHLVRRRGQEARLRCSPMKGHSHVYWYRQLPEEGLKFMVYLQKENIIDESGMPKERFSAEFPKEGPSILRIQQVVRGDSAAYFCASSQREGRNEKLFFGSGTQLSVL.

The chain couples TRBV13 to TRBJ1-1, with D perhaps TRBD1 (6 bases). CDR3 length: 17 residues. The germline V gene has CDR1 PRHDT and CDR2 FYEKMQ (reference sequence). Trimming pared 2 bases from V and 7 bases from J, leaving 23 bases between. Here the CDR3 reads CASSLSPTGLLGGEAFF. CDR3 bases: TGTGCCAGCAGCTTATCCCCCACAGGGCTCCTGGGCGGTGAAGCTTTCTTT.

The V and J genes are TRBV7-9 and TRBJ1-1, with 8 positions matching TRBD1. V dropped 4 bases and J dropped 7; count of bases not matched to a gene: 8. Germline V gene lookup returns CDR1 SEHNR and CDR2 FQNEAQ (reference sequence). CDR3 length: 14 amino acids. CDR3 sequence (DNA): TGTGCCAGCAGCTCCACAGGACAGGGAGATGAAGCTTTCTTT. This translates into CASSSTGQGDEAFF.

The V gene is TRBV2, the J gene TRBJ1-2, with TRBD1 as a possible D gene (5 bases). CDR1 and CDR2 (germline): SNHLY, FYNNEI. This CDR3 is built from 13 residues. Trimming removed 8 bases from V and 6 bases from J, with 16 bases in between. CDR3: CASRPDKGNGYTF. The CDR3 nucleotides read TGTGCCAGCCGGCCGGACAAAGGAAATGGCTACACCTTC.

The gene calls are TRBV9 and TRBJ2-2; D is undetermined. The CDR3 length is 16 residues. Trimming left V 4 bases short and J 4 bases short, with 17 bases between. Germline assignment: CDR1 SGDLS and CDR2 YYNGEE. For the CDR3, the DNA is TGTGCCAGCAGCCCCACTGGCTTCACCACCACCGGGGAGCTGTTTTTT. Amino acids: CASSPTGFTTTGELFF.

The rearrangement uses TRBV28 and TRBJ2-7; D is unclear. The CDR3 is 12 residues long. Germline V CDR1 and CDR2: MDHEN, SYDVKM. V was pared by 5 bases and J by 3 bases, with 8 bases between. CDR3 nucleotide sequence: TGTGCCAGCAGTCCCACGTTCTACGAGCAGTACTTC. This codes for CASSPTFYEQYF.

The V call is TRBV3-1 (or the pseudogene TRBV3-2), the J call TRBJ2-7; D not resolved. The CDR3 loop spans 13 amino acids. V shed 1 base and J shed 6 bases, with 10 bases lying between them. CDR1 is LGHDT and CDR2 is YNNKEL in the germline V gene (reference sequence). Here the CDR3 DNA reads TGTGCCAGCAGCCAAGCTGGGCTAGGCGAGCAGTACTTC. This codes for CASSQAGLGEQYF.

This chain joins TRBV28 and TRBJ1-2; no definite D call. CDR3 size: 13 residues. In germline, CDR1 is MDHEN, CDR2 SYDVKM. Trimming removed 5 bases at V and 4 bases at J, with 11 bases between. The DNA of the CDR3 is TGTGCCAGCAGTCTGAGTTTGAGCTATGGCTACACCTTC. This translates into CASSLSLSYGYTF.

The chain recombines TRBV5-1 with TRBJ2-5; 8 nucleotides agree with TRBD2. Per germline, CDR1 SGHRS and CDR2 YFSETQ. The V gene end was trimmed by 5 bases and the J gene end by 3 bases; junction bases not matched to a gene: 3. This CDR3 is 13 amino acids long. The chain's CDR3 is CASSRGGEETQYF. Written as DNA, the CDR3 is TGCGCCAGCAGTCGGGGGGGCGAAGAGACCCAGTACTTC.

V gene TRBV12-3 or TRBV12-4 combines with J gene TRBJ1-1; TRBD1 might be the D (5 bases). This CDR3 region has 13 residues. V was cut by 4 bases and J by 1 base, with 7 bases left in between. As DNA, the CDR3 is TGTGCCAGCAGTTGGGGGGGGAACACTGAAGCTTTCTTT. Its translation is CASSWGGNTEAFF.

This chain connects TRBV6-2 or TRBV6-3 to TRBJ1-5; D remains ambiguous. From germline, CDR1 is MNHEY and CDR2 SVGEGT. The ends were cut back, 3 bases at V and 5 bases at J, with 11 bases in the middle. CDR3 length equals 14 residues. This CDR3 reads CASSYSGSYQPQHF. In DNA form, the CDR3 reads TGTGCCAGCAGTTATAGCGGCAGCTATCAGCCCCAGCATTTT.

The chain couples TRBV30 to TRBJ1-4; D remains unclear. CDR1 and CDR2 (germline): GTSNPN, SVGIG (reference sequence). V was shortened by 0 bases and J by 0 bases, with 17 bases between the two germline ends. The length of the CDR3 is 18 residues. CDR3 nucleotides: TGTGCCTGGAGTGTAGGGATTTTTGGGAAAGCAACTAATGAAAAACTGTTTTTT. Translating gives CAWSVGIFGKATNEKLFF.

The V gene is TRBV3-1 (or the pseudogene TRBV3-2), the J gene TRBJ2-1; 11 bases align to TRBD2. The junction had 4 bases not matched to a gene; V was cut back by 2 bases and J by 10 bases. The CDR3 totals 14 residues. Germline lookup yields CDR1 LGHDT and CDR2 YNNKEL (reference sequence). The CDR3 DNA follows: TGTGCCAGCAGCCAACTAGCGGGGGGTCAAGAGCAGTTCTTC. Its protein product is CASSQLAGGQEQFF.

This chain uses TRBV6-5 with TRBJ1-2, with 10 bases that match TRBD1. J gave up 4 bases and V 5 bases, and 7 bases lay outside the gene matches. CDR3 size: 15 residues. Germline assignment: CDR1 MNHEY and CDR2 SVGAGI. For the CDR3, the DNA is TGTGCCAGCAGTCGAGGGACAGGGGACCCCTATGGCTACACCTTC. Protein: CASSRGTGDPYGYTF.

The gene calls are TRBV15 and TRBJ2-1, with 8 bases aligning to TRBD2. CDR3 length: 16 amino acids. V lost 0 bases and J lost 2; bases outside the gene matches: 3. Germline CDR1 LNHNV, CDR2 YYDKDF (reference sequence). The CDR3 spells CATSRDLSGAYNEQFF. The CDR3 nucleotides are TGTGCCACCAGCAGAGACCTTAGCGGGGCCTACAATGAGCAGTTCTTC.

This rearrangement joins TRBV11-1 to TRBJ2-5, with D unresolved. V lost 1 base, J lost 2 bases, and 11 bases lay in between. The germline CDR1 and CDR2 sequences are SGHAT and FQDESV (reference sequence). The CDR3 length is 15 residues. The CDR3 bases are TGTGCCAGCAGCTTAGAGTGGGCTACTCAAGAGACCCAGTACTTC. Amino acid sequence: CASSLEWATQETQYF.

The chain recombines TRBV6-2 or TRBV6-3 with TRBJ1-2; maybe TRBD1 (5 bases). V shed 4 bases and J shed 5 bases, with 14 bases lying between them. The germline CDR1 and CDR2 sequences are MNHEY and SVGEGT. This CDR3 comprises 14 residues. CDR3 bases: TGTGCCAGCAGTTTCCGCCCCGACAGTTATGGCTACACCTTC. It encodes CASSFRPDSYGYTF.

V gene TRBV14 combines with J gene TRBJ2-7; possibly TRBD2 for D (6 bases). The CDR3 totals 15 residues. The germline V gene encodes CDR1 SGHDN and CDR2 FVKESK. V was trimmed by 2 bases and J by 5 bases, leaving 16 bases between them. As DNA, the CDR3 is TGTGCCAGCAGCCAACGGGACCCACGCGGGGACGAGCAGTACTTC. Its protein is CASSQRDPRGDEQYF.

The CDR3 coding sequence is TGTGCCAGCAGCAACACCCAACTCGTCGGCGACTATGGCTACACCTTC. Its protein product is CASSNTQLVGDYGYTF. V gene TRBV5-5 combines with J gene TRBJ1-2; unclear D gene. Germline lookup yields CDR1 SGHKS and CDR2 YYEKEE (reference sequence). CDR3 size: 16 residues. V lost 4 bases and J lost 3, with 19 bases in between.

This sequence joins TRBV3-1 (or the pseudogene TRBV3-2) and TRBJ2-3, with D perhaps TRBD2 (6 bases). Germline values: CDR1 LGHDT, CDR2 YNNKEL (reference sequence). V was clipped by 8 bases and J by 5 bases, with 23 bases between them. CDR3 length: 16 residues. This chain's CDR3 is CASSSIGTLGGDTQYF. The CDR3 nucleotides are TGTGCCAGCTCCTCAATCGGGACGTTGGGGGGAGATACGCAGTATTTT.

The V call is TRBV6-1, the J call TRBJ1-4; D is uncertain. The CDR3 is 16 amino acids. Germline lookup yields CDR1 MNHNS and CDR2 SASEGT. With 2 bases removed from V and 8 bases from J, the gap between germline ends came to 18 bases. The chain's CDR3 is CASSEYGPPRGEKLFF. The CDR3 nucleotides read TGTGCCAGCAGTGAATATGGTCCACCGCGGGGAGAAAAACTGTTTTTT.

The chain employs TRBV4-1 and TRBJ1-6, with TRBD1 matching over 8 bases. V shed 5 bases, J shed 9 bases, and the junction held 6 bases outside the gene matches. Germline V CDR1 and CDR2: MGHRA, YSYEKL. CDR3 length equals 14 residues. CDR3 nucleotides: TGCGCCAGCAGCGCAGGACAGGGTGCTTCACCCCTCCACTTT. Translating it yields CASSAGQGASPLHF.

V and J are TRBV27 and TRBJ1-2, with D maybe TRBD1 (6 bases). The CDR3 loop spans 16 amino acids. Germline-derived CDR1 and CDR2 are MNHEY and SMNVEV (reference sequence). V lost 2 bases to trimming and J lost 3 bases, with 16 bases between them. CDR3 residues: CASSLTQTGSDYGYTF. The CDR3 DNA reads as TGTGCCAGCAGTTTAACCCAGACAGGTTCCGACTATGGCTACACCTTC.

The chain is built from TRBV5-6 and TRBJ2-1; TRBD2 matches at 10 bases. Per the germline V gene, CDR1 is SGHDT and CDR2 is YYEEEE. Unmatched junction bases numbered 10, after V lost 4 bases and J lost 6 bases. CDR3 length: 16 amino acids. The CDR3 is CASSAPSGGSPNEQFF. The CDR3 coding sequence is TGTGCCAGCAGCGCCCCTAGCGGGGGCTCCCCCAATGAGCAGTTCTTC.

The chain carries TRBV24-1 and TRBJ2-1; D may match TRBD1 or TRBD2 (5 bases each). This CDR3 is 13 amino acids long. The V gene's germline CDR1 is KGHDR and CDR2 SFDVKD. Between the trimmed V and J ends, which lost 5 bases and 3 bases, there was a span of 7 bases. This CDR3 is CATSAGLYNEQFF. The CDR3 nucleotides read TGTGCCACCAGTGCGGGGCTCTACAATGAGCAGTTCTTC.

V and J are TRBV6-5 and TRBJ1-2; 7 positions match TRBD1. The CDR3 loop spans 14 amino acids. V lost 5 bases and J lost 3; bases outside the gene matches: 6. Per germline, CDR1 MNHEY and CDR2 SVGAGI. CDR3 sequence (DNA): TGTGCCAGCAGTCTCCAGGGGGGCCACTATGGCTACACCTTC. Translated: CASSLQGGHYGYTF.

This chain uses TRBV28 with TRBJ1-5, with a tentative D call TRBD1 (6 bases). The CDR3 sequence is 12 residues long. The germline V and J ends were trimmed by 5 bases and 7 bases, with 9 bases remaining between them. Germline assignment: CDR1 MDHEN and CDR2 SYDVKM. CDR3: CASSAGVQPQHF. The CDR3 DNA reads TGTGCCAGCAGTGCAGGGGTGCAGCCCCAGCATTTT.